This T cell receptor beta chain was found in a study of blood T cell repertoires in COVID-19. Membership in each cohort depended on participant-reported clinical history. Cohort 3 donors counted as recovered after two negative PCRs, clearance, or resolved symptoms. This table comes from immunoSEQ multiplex PCR, and its TCRdb copy is limited to in-frame clones, with some not included. The sample shows a few hundred thousand clones, roughly 85% of them seen only once. The CDR3 has 15 amino acids. Trimming at V came to 1 base and at J to 4 bases, leaving 7 bases not matched to a gene. The V gene's germline CDR1 is LGHNA and CDR2 YSLEER. This clone was counted once.

This clonotype was sampled from a woman aged 40-49 years who had recovered from COVID-19. V gene TRBV4-3 combines with J gene TRBJ2-7, with 7 bases lining up with TRBD2. The material sequenced was PBMCs or T cells enriched from blood (not recorded which). The CDR3 coding sequence is TGCGCCAGCAGCCAAGGTCGGGAGGCAGTGTACGAGCAGTACTTC. Amino acid sequence: CASSQGREAVYEQYF.